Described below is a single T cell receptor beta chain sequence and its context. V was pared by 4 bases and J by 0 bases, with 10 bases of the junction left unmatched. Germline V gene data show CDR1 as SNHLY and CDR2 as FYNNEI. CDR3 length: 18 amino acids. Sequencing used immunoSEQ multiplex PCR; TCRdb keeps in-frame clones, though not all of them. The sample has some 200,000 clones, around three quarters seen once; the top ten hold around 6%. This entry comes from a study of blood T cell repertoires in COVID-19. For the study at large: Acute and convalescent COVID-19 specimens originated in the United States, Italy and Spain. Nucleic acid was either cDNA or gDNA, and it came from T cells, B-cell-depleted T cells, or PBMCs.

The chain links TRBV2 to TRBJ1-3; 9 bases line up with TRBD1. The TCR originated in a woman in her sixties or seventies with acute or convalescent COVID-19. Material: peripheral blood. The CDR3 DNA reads TGTGCCAGCAGTGGGGGATTTACAGGGGGCGGCTCTGGAAACACCATATATTTT. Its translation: CASSGGFTGGGSGNTIYF.